What follows describes a single T cell receptor (beta chain). This specimen comes from a study of OX40 agonist ivuxolimab in advanced cancers. Background on the study: Dose-escalation patients' cancers were hepatocellular carcinoma, melanoma, renal cell or head and neck cancer.

The V end was cut by 4 bases, the J end by 0 bases, with 12 bases between. This CDR3 region has 15 residues. Profiling relied on immunoSEQ multiplex PCR, and the TCRdb table lists in-frame clones only, not all of them. The table shows 34,000 or so clones, with roughly four fifths occurring only once. The sequence was obtained from an adult with an advanced solid tumor such as melanoma, head and neck, liver or kidney cancer. The genes are TRBV23-1 and TRBJ1-1, with D possibly being TRBD1 (5 bases). TRBV23-1 is recorded as an ORF, its role being uncertain. The specimen comprised CD4+ or CD8+ T cells sorted from blood, sampled in a trial of the OX40 agonist ivuxolimab. This chain's CDR3 is CASSPKPQVNTEAFF. The CDR3, as DNA: TGCGCCAGCAGTCCCAAGCCACAGGTGAACACTGAAGCTTTCTTT.